This T cell receptor beta chain is from a study of PD-L1 blockade in urothelial cancer. Study-wide background: The number of prior chemotherapy regimens per patient was 0 to 3. Study-wide results and caveats: A pretreatment blood TCR clonality that fell below the median predicted better progression-free and overall survival.

J lost 2 bases, V lost 4 bases, and 6 bases had no gene match. The CDR3 has 15 residues. Per the germline V gene, CDR1 is SGHTA and CDR2 is FQGTGA. Disease in patients was locally advanced or metastatic urothelial carcinoma. Assay: immunoSEQ multiplex PCR; the TCRdb copy retains only in-frame clones and omits some. The sample yields 90,000 to 120,000 clones, about 90% seen once. Note on this clone: Its specificity is unknown.

The chain links TRBV7-3 to TRBJ1-2; 8 bases are a match to TRBD1. This receptor was taken from a woman over 75 with urothelial cancer. This material consisted of PBMCs, taken around atezolizumab (anti-PD-L1) treatment. In nucleotides, the CDR3 is TGTGCCAGCAGCTCTCAACAGGGGGTGAACTATGGCTACACCTTC. This codes for CASSSQQGVNYGYTF. The full variable domain, in which reference TRBV7-3 and TRBJ1-2 provide the parts outside the CDR3, is GAGVSQTPSNKVTEKGKYVELRCDPISGHTALYWYRQSLGQGPEFLIYFQGTGAADDSGLPNDRFFAVRPEGSVSTLKIQRTERGDSAVYLCASSSQQGVNYGYTFGSGTRLTVV.